The next 3 T cell receptor beta chains were all read from a single sample in a study of T cell responses to AZD1222 COVID-19 vaccine. Clones were sequenced by immunoSEQ multiplex PCR, and TCRdb holds only the in-frame ones, with some missing. This sample carries about 140,000 clones, over 85% of them seen once, and the ten largest clones take roughly 1.8%. Sample: peripheral blood, taken on day 0 of AZD1222 vaccination. These receptors came from an adult in good health.

The chain couples TRBV2 to TRBJ1-5; possible D gene TRBD1, 6 bases. The CDR3 totals 15 residues. Trimming took 6 bases from V and 2 from J, leaving 14 bases between them. CDR1 and CDR2 (germline): SNHLY, FYNNEI. CDR3: CASRNRVGGNQPQHF. The DNA of the CDR3 is TGTGCCAGCAGGAACAGGGTCGGAGGCAATCAGCCCCAGCATTTT.

The chain recombines TRBV6-5 with TRBJ2-7, with D possibly TRBD2 on 5 matching bases. The V gene lost 7 bases and the J gene lost 4 bases, with 14 bases spanning the gap. There are 13 residues in the CDR3. The germline gives CDR1 MNHEY, CDR2 SVGAGI. The CDR3 DNA is TGTGCCAGCACCCGGGATCTGGGGTACGAGCAGTACTTC. It yields the protein CASTRDLGYEQYF.

The DNA for the CDR3 is TGTGCCATCAGGACAGGGATGGGCGGGGAGCTGTTTTTT. Amino acids: CAIRTGMGGELFF. The chain has TRBV10-3 and TRBJ2-2, with 7 bases aligning to TRBD1. CDR3 size: 13 residues. The germline gives CDR1 ENHRY, CDR2 SYGVKD. V shed 6 bases and J 7 bases; nucleotides not matched to a gene: 5.